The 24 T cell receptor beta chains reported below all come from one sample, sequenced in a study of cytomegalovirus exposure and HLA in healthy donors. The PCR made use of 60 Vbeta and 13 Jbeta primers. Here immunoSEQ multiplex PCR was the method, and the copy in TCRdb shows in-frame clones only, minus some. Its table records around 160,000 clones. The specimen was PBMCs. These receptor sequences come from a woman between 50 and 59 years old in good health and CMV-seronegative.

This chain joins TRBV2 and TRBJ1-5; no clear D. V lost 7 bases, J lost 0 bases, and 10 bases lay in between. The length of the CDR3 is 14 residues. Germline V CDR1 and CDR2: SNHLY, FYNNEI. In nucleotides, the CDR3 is TGTGCCAGCATGCGGGGATATAGCAATCAGCCCCAGCATTTT. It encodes CASMRGYSNQPQHF.

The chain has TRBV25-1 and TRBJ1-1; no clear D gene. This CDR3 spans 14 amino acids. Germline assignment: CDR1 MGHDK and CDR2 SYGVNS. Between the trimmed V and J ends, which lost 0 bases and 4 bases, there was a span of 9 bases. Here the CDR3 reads CASSEYQEGTEAFF. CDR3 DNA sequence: TGTGCCAGCAGTGAATATCAAGAGGGCACTGAAGCTTTCTTT.

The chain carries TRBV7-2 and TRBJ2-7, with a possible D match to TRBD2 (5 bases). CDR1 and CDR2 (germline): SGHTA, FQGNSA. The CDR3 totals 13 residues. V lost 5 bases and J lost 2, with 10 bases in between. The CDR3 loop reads CASSDYGTYEQYF. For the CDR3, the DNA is TGTGCCAGCAGCGATTACGGGACCTACGAGCAGTACTTC.

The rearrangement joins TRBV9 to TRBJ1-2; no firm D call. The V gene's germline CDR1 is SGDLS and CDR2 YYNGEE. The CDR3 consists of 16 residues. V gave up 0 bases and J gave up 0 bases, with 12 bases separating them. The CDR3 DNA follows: TGTGCCAGCAGCGTAGGGCCGGAGCCCACTAACTATGGCTACACCTTC. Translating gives CASSVGPEPTNYGYTF.

The CDR3 DNA reads TGTGCCAGCAGCTCTACTGGAGGATACAATGAGCAGTTCTTC. It codes for CASSSTGGYNEQFF. The rearrangement links TRBV7-3 to TRBJ2-1; maybe TRBD2 (5 bases). V lost 4 bases to trimming and J lost 4 bases, with 11 bases between them. The CDR3 extends over 14 amino acids. Germline-derived CDR1 and CDR2 are SGHTA and FQGTGA.

CDR3 loop: CASSEPQMDRTQETQYF. The CDR3 DNA reads as TGTGCCAGTAGCGAACCTCAAATGGACAGGACGCAAGAGACCCAGTACTTC. The chain joins TRBV19 to TRBJ2-5; 7 bases are a match to TRBD1. From germline, CDR1 is LNHDA and CDR2 SQIVND (reference sequence). The CDR3 runs to 17 residues. V was pared by 6 bases and J by 2 bases, with 15 bases of the junction left unmatched.

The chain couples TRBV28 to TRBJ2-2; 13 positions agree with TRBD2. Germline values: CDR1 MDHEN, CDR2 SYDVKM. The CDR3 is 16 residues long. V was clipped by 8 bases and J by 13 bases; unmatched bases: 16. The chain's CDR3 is CASSTTSGRALGRLFF. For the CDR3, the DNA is TGTGCCAGCTCTACTACTAGCGGGAGGGCCCTTGGACGGCTGTTTTTT.

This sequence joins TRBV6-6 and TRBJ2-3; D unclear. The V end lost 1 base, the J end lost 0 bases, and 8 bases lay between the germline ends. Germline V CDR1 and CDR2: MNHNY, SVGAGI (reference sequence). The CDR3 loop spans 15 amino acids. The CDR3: CASSYWAVSTDTQYF. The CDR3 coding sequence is TGTGCCAGCAGTTACTGGGCAGTCAGCACAGATACGCAGTATTTT.

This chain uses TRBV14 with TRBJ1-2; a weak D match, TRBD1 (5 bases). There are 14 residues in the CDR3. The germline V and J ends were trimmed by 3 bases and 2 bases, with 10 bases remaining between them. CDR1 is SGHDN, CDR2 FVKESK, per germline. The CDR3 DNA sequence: TGTGCCAGCAGCCACTCTCGACAGAACTATGGCTACACCTTC. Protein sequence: CASSHSRQNYGYTF.

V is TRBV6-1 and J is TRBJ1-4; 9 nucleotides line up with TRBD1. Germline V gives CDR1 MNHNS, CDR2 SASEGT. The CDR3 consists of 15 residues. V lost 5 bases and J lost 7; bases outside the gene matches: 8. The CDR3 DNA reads TGTGCCAGCAGTCCACAGGGGGCTTCGGTTGAAAAACTGTTTTTT. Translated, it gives CASSPQGASVEKLFF.

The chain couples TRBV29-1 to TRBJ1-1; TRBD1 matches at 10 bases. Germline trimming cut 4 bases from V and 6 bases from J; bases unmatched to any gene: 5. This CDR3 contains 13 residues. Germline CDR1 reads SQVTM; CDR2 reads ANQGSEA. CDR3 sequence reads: CSVVGGQGPEAFF. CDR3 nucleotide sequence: TGCAGCGTTGTAGGGGGACAGGGGCCTGAAGCTTTCTTT.

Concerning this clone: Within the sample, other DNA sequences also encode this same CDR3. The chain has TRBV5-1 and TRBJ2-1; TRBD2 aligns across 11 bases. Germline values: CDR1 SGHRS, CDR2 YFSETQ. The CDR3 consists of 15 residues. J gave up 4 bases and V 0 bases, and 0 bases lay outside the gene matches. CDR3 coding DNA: TGCGCCAGCAGCTTGGCTAGCGGGGGGTACAATGAGCAGTTCTTC. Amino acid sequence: CASSLASGGYNEQFF.

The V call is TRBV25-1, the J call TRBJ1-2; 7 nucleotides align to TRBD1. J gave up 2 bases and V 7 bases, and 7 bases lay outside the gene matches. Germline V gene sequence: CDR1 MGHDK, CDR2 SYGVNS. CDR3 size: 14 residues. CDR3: CASMRAGGNYGYTF. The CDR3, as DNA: TGTGCCAGCATGAGGGCAGGGGGGAACTATGGCTACACCTTC.

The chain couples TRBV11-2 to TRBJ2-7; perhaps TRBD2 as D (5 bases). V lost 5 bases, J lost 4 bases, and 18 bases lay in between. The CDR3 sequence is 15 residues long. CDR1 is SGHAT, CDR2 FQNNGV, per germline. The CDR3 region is CASSLSDFAPYEQYF. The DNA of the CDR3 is TGTGCCAGCAGCCTCTCGGACTTCGCCCCTTACGAGCAGTACTTC.

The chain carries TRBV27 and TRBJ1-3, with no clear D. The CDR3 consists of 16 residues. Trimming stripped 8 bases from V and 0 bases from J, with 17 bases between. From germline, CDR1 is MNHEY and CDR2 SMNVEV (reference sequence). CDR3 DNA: TGTGCCAGCCCCAAGGCGGGTGCCTACTCTGGAAACACCATATATTTT. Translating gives CASPKAGAYSGNTIYF.

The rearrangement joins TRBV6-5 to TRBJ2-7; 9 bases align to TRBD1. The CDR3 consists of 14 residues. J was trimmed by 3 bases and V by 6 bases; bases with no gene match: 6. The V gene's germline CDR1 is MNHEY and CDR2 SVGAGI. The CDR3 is CASRRRQGDYEQYF. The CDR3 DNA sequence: TGTGCCAGCAGACGCCGACAGGGGGACTACGAGCAGTACTTC.

CDR3 in DNA: TGCGCCAGCAGCTTGCTCGCGCGGGGGGCCTTTGCCTACGAGCAGTACTTC. Translating gives CASSLLARGAFAYEQYF. V usage is TRBV5-1 and J usage is TRBJ2-7; 8 nucleotides line up with TRBD2. CDR3 length equals 17 residues. Per the germline V gene, CDR1 is SGHRS and CDR2 is YFSETQ. Trimming at V came to 1 base and at J to 2 bases, leaving 11 bases not matched to a gene.

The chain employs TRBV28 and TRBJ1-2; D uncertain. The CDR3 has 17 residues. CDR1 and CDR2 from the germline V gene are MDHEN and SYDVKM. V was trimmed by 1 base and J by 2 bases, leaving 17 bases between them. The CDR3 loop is CASSLSGNMGANYGYTF. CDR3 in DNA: TGTGCCAGCAGTTTATCCGGGAATATGGGTGCCAACTATGGCTACACCTTC.

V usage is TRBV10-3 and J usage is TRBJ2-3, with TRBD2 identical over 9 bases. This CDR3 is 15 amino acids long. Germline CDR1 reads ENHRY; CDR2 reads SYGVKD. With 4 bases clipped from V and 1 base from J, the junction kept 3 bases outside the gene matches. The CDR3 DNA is TGTGCCATCAGTGGGACTAGCGTAGGCACAGATACGCAGTATTTT. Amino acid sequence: CAISGTSVGTDTQYF.

CDR3 nucleotides: TGCGCCAGCAGCTTGTATGGCAGGTATGAGCAGTTCTTC. Translated: CASSLYGRYEQFF. The chain uses TRBV5-1 and TRBJ2-1; the D is unclear. The CDR3 sequence is 13 residues long. The V and J ends lost 1 base and 8 bases respectively, with 10 bases between them. Germline loops: CDR1 SGHRS, CDR2 YFSETQ.

CDR3 residues: CASSPGTRGYQIEAFF. CDR3 nucleotide sequence: TGTGCCAGCAGCCCCGGGACAAGGGGTTACCAGATCGAGGCTTTCTTT. The chain joins TRBV9 to TRBJ1-1; D is possibly TRBD1 (6 bases). The germline V gene has CDR1 SGDLS and CDR2 YYNGEE. CDR3 length: 16 residues. Trimming cost V 4 bases and J 11 bases, with 27 bases left between them.

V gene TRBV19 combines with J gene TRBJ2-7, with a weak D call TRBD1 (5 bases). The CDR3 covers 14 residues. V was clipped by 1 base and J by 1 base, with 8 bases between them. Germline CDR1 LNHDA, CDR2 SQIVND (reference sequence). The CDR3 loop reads CASSIGGRSYEQYF. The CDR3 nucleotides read TGTGCCAGTAGTATAGGGGGCAGATCCTACGAGCAGTACTTC.

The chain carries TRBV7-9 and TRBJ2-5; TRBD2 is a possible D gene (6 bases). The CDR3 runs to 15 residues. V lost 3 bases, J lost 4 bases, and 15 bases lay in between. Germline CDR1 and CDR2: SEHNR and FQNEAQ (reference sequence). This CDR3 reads CASSFTTGGGETQYF. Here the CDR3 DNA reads TGTGCCAGCAGCTTCACTACCGGGGGTGGAGAGACCCAGTACTTC.

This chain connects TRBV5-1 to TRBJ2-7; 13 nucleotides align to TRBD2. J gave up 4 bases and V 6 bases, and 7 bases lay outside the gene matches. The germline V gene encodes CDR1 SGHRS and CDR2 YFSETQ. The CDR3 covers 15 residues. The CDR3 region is CASTPGTSGKYEQYF. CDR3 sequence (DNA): TGCGCCAGCACCCCCGGGACTAGCGGGAAATACGAGCAGTACTTC.